One sample yielded the 28 T cell receptor beta chains listed below, sequenced in a study of CD8+ T cells in alopecia areata. Reverse transcription of extracted RNA yielded cDNA, which provided the sequencing template. This table comes from immunoSEQ multiplex PCR, and its TCRdb copy is limited to in-frame clones, with some not included. The sample holds 100,000 to 150,000 clones; about 49% are singletons and the top ten take around 20%. The sequencing here drew on CD8+ T cells sorted from blood, taken at week 0. Source of these receptors: a human donor with alopecia areata.

The J gene is TRBJ2-1, the V gene TRBV29-1, with 15 positions matching TRBD2. CDR1 is SQVTM and CDR2 is ANQGSEA in the germline V gene. This CDR3 is built from 16 residues. V gave up 1 base and J gave up 8 bases; unmatched junction bases: 6. CDR3 amino acids: CSVEGTSGGAIYEQFF. In DNA, the CDR3 is TGCAGCGTTGAAGGGACTAGCGGGGGGGCCATATATGAGCAGTTCTTC.

The chain combines TRBV27 with TRBJ2-3; 8 bases line up with TRBD2. Unmatched junction bases numbered 5, after V lost 5 bases and J lost 1 base. CDR3 length: 15 amino acids. Germline assignment: CDR1 MNHEY and CDR2 SMNVEV (reference sequence). CDR3 bases: TGTGCCAGCAGTATACCAGCGGGGGGCACAGATACGCAGTATTTT. This gives the protein CASSIPAGGTDTQYF.

J is TRBJ2-7 and V is TRBV13, with D perhaps matching TRBD1 (6 bases). Germline V gene lookup returns CDR1 PRHDT and CDR2 FYEKMQ (reference sequence). Deletions cut 2 bases from V and 3 bases from J, with 11 bases between. The CDR3 is made up of 14 amino acids. This CDR3 is CASSLQGSYYEQYF. For the CDR3, the DNA is TGTGCCAGCAGCTTACAGGGGAGCTACTACGAGCAGTACTTC. Combining the CDR3 with reference TRBV13 and TRBJ2-7 gives the whole variable domain AAGVIQSPRHLIKEKRETATLKCYPIPRHDTVYWYQQGPGQDPQFLISFYEKMQSDKGSIPDRFSAQQFSDYHSELNMSSLELGDSALYFCASSLQGSYYEQYFGPGTRLTVT.

This clone was found a few times. This chain connects TRBV30 to TRBJ2-4, with a possible D match to TRBD2 (6 bases). The V end lost 5 bases, the J end lost 8 bases, and 19 bases lay between the germline ends. This CDR3 comprises 14 residues. Germline CDR1 and CDR2: GTSNPN and SVGIG (reference sequence). The CDR3 DNA reads TGTGCCTGGTCTTATAACGGCGGGGTTGACATTCAGTACTTC. This codes for CAWSYNGGVDIQYF.

This chain links TRBV27 with TRBJ2-5, with 7 bases aligning to TRBD2. J was trimmed by 3 bases and V by 0 bases; bases with no gene match: 7. The CDR3 loop spans 16 amino acids. CDR1 and CDR2 (germline): MNHEY, SMNVEV (reference sequence). As DNA, the CDR3 is TGTGCCAGCAGTTTATCAGCCGGGACTAACAAAGAGACCCAGTACTTC. Translation gives CASSLSAGTNKETQYF.

The V call is TRBV10-3, the J call TRBJ2-2, with D unresolved. Germline CDR1 ENHRY, CDR2 SYGVKD. V dropped 2 bases and J dropped 4 bases, with 5 bases sitting between them. CDR3 length equals 13 residues. In nucleotides, the CDR3 is TGTGCCATCAGTGAGCGGAGCACCGGGGAGCTGTTTTTT. Residues: CAISERSTGELFF.

This clone showed up just a few times. The chain links TRBV29-1 to TRBJ2-7, with TRBD1 matching over 7 bases. Germline CDR1 and CDR2: SQVTM and ANQGSEA. This CDR3 region has 16 residues. Trimming at V came to 3 bases and at J to 4 bases, leaving 15 bases not matched to a gene. This chain's CDR3 is CSVELLRGQKSYEQYF. The DNA of the CDR3 is TGCAGCGTTGAGTTGTTACGGGGACAGAAATCTTACGAGCAGTACTTC.

This clone came up a few times. This rearrangement joins TRBV9 to TRBJ2-1, with unresolved D. Germline values: CDR1 SGDLS, CDR2 YYNGEE. Trimming shortened V by 0 bases and J by 8 bases, and 12 bases separated the two germline ends. The CDR3 loop spans 14 amino acids. The CDR3 region is CASSVDLGWDEQFF. As DNA, the CDR3 is TGTGCCAGCAGCGTAGATTTGGGTTGGGATGAGCAGTTCTTC. Variable domain in full (rest from reference TRBV9 and TRBJ2-1): DSGVTQTPKHLITATGQRVTLRCSPRSGDLSVYWYQQSLDQGLQFLIQYYNGEERAKGNILERFSAQQFPDLHSELNLSSLELGDSALYFCASSVDLGWDEQFFGPGTRLTVL.

The rearrangement uses TRBV5-1 and TRBJ1-1; D not certain. Germline CDR1 is SGHRS and CDR2 is YFSETQ. This CDR3 has 13 residues. V was pared by 0 bases and J by 1 base, with 4 bases between. For the CDR3, the DNA is TGCGCCAGCAGCTTGGTAACGAACACTGAAGCTTTCTTT. It codes for CASSLVTNTEAFF.

This clone was counted a few times. The J gene is TRBJ1-5, the V gene TRBV4-1; maybe TRBD1 (5 bases). Germline CDR1 MGHRA, CDR2 YSYEKL. The V and J ends lost 1 base and 1 base respectively, with 11 bases between them. The CDR3 is 16 amino acids. CDR3 amino acids: CASSQVAGASNQPQHF. The CDR3 nucleotides are TGCGCCAGCAGCCAAGTAGCTGGGGCCAGCAATCAGCCCCAGCATTTT.

Regarding this clone: The same CDR3 can be traced to other DNA sequences in this sample. This chain joins TRBV5-6 and TRBJ2-2, with D uncertain. The CDR3 is 12 residues long. The V end was cut by 2 bases, the J end by 5 bases, with 4 bases between. Germline values: CDR1 SGHDT, CDR2 YYEEEE. CDR3 sequence (DNA): TGTGCCAGCAGCTTCAATACCGGGGAGCTGTTTTTT. Translation gives CASSFNTGELFF.

There are a few counts of this clone. V and J are TRBV19 and TRBJ1-5, with D possibly being TRBD1 (6 bases). The CDR3 consists of 16 residues. Per the germline V gene, CDR1 is LNHDA and CDR2 is SQIVND (reference sequence). V dropped 3 bases and J dropped 5 bases, with 17 bases sitting between them. In DNA, the CDR3 is TGTGCCAGTAGTATGGATCGGACCGGGGGGCATCAGCCCCAGCATTTT. Its protein is CASSMDRTGGHQPQHF.

The CDR3 DNA is TGCGCCAGCAGCCAAGATGGGCTCGGGAGCGGAAATCAGCCCCAGCATTTT. Translating it yields CASSQDGLGSGNQPQHF. The J gene is TRBJ1-5, the V gene TRBV4-1, with D unresolved. CDR1 is MGHRA, CDR2 YSYEKL, per germline. The CDR3 extends over 17 amino acids. Trimming removed 0 bases from V and 4 bases from J, with 16 bases in between.

V usage is TRBV30 and J usage is TRBJ1-2; D remains ambiguous. V lost 5 bases, J lost 5 bases, and 6 bases lay in between. Germline lookup yields CDR1 GTSNPN and CDR2 SVGIG (reference sequence). The CDR3 sequence is 10 residues long. DNA for the CDR3: TGTGCCTGGGAAGGATATGGCTACACCTTC. Translation gives CAWEGYGYTF. Combining the CDR3 with reference TRBV30 and TRBJ1-2 gives the whole variable domain SQTIHQWPATLVQPVGSPLSLECTVEGTSNPNLYWYRQAAGRGLQLLFYSVGIGQISSEVPQNLSASRPQDRQFILSSKKLLLSDSGFYLCAWEGYGYTFGSGTRLTVV.

V is TRBV9 and J is TRBJ1-1, with unresolved D. The germline V and J ends were trimmed by 1 base and 5 bases, with 9 bases remaining between them. This CDR3 is built from 13 residues. Germline V gene lookup returns CDR1 SGDLS and CDR2 YYNGEE. This CDR3 is CASSVWEGTEAFF. Written as DNA, the CDR3 is TGTGCCAGCAGCGTATGGGAGGGTACTGAAGCTTTCTTT.

In regard to this clone: This specimen includes other DNA sequences encoding the same CDR3. This rearrangement joins TRBV30 to TRBJ2-7; TRBD1 agrees at 10 bases. V gave up 3 bases and J gave up 3 bases; unmatched junction bases: 5. This CDR3 comprises 14 residues. Per the germline V gene, CDR1 is GTSNPN and CDR2 is SVGIG (reference sequence). DNA for the CDR3: TGTGCCTGGAGCGAGGGACAGGGGCTCTACGAGCAGTACTTC. This encodes CAWSEGQGLYEQYF.

Here the CDR3 DNA reads TGTGCCAGCAGCCATACCCCGGACAATGAGCAGTTCTTC. This translates into CASSHTPDNEQFF. This chain uses TRBV7-9 with TRBJ2-1, with D uncertain. The CDR3 spans 13 residues. Germline V gene lookup returns CDR1 SEHNR and CDR2 FQNEAQ (reference sequence). V was trimmed by 5 bases and J by 5 bases, leaving 10 bases between them.

The gene calls are TRBV6-5 and TRBJ1-1, with D unresolved. Trimming left V 6 bases short and J 5 bases short, with 7 bases between. Germline assignment: CDR1 MNHEY and CDR2 SVGAGI. This CDR3 has 11 amino acids. The CDR3 spells CASRWGTEAFF. CDR3 in DNA: TGTGCCAGCAGGTGGGGAACTGAAGCTTTCTTT.

CDR3 nucleotide sequence: TGTGCCAGCAGCCAGCAAAGAAGGCAGGGTGGAGAAAAACTGTTTTTT. Translating it yields CASSQQRRQGGEKLFF. The rearrangement links TRBV4-2 to TRBJ1-4; a possible D gene is TRBD1 (5 bases). The germline gives CDR1 LGHNA, CDR2 YNFKEQ. The CDR3 covers 16 residues. The V and J ends lost 3 bases and 8 bases respectively, with 19 bases between them.

This chain uses TRBV4-1 with TRBJ1-2; TRBD1 might be the D (6 bases). The V gene's germline CDR1 is MGHRA and CDR2 YSYEKL. CDR3 length: 16 amino acids. V lost 0 bases to trimming and J lost 4 bases, with 15 bases between them. The CDR3 region is CASSQEWEGTIYGYTF. The CDR3 coding sequence is TGCGCCAGCAGCCAAGAGTGGGAGGGGACAATCTATGGCTACACCTTC.

V and J are TRBV27 and TRBJ1-6, with D unclear. Germline CDR1 and CDR2: MNHEY and SMNVEV (reference sequence). This CDR3 has 11 residues. V lost 4 bases and J 14 bases, leaving 9 bases between the germline ends. The CDR3 protein is CASSSHLTLHF. Here the CDR3 DNA reads TGTGCCAGCAGTTCCCACCTCACCCTCCACTTT.

This clone has more than one count but fewer than ten. The gene calls are TRBV5-6 and TRBJ2-7, with TRBD2 identical over 7 bases. Per the germline V gene, CDR1 is SGHDT and CDR2 is YYEEEE. Trimming removed 4 bases from V and 7 bases from J; junction bases left unmatched: 2. This CDR3 is 11 amino acids long. The CDR3 region has the DNA TGTGCCAGCAGCAGAGCGGGGGAGCAGTACTTC. It codes for CASSRAGEQYF.

This clone was picked up one time. The V and J genes are TRBV7-2 and TRBJ1-5; TRBD1 is a possible D gene (6 bases). V lost 4 bases to trimming and J lost 0 bases, with 10 bases between them. This CDR3 has 15 residues. Looked up from germline, CDR1 is SGHTA and CDR2 is FQGNSA. Here the CDR3 DNA reads TGTGCCAGCAGCTATACAGGGCTTAGCAATCAGCCCCAGCATTTT. Amino acid sequence: CASSYTGLSNQPQHF.

The chain couples TRBV27 to TRBJ2-7; D unclear. The CDR3 loop spans 11 amino acids. The V gene's germline CDR1 is MNHEY and CDR2 SMNVEV (reference sequence). Trimming stripped 8 bases from V and 5 bases from J, with 10 bases between. The chain's CDR3 is CASHVADEQYF. CDR3 DNA: TGTGCCAGCCATGTCGCAGACGAGCAGTACTTC.

To note about this clone: The same CDR3 also results from other DNA sequences found in this sample. The rearrangement links TRBV30 to TRBJ2-1; D is uncertain. Germline V lookup: CDR1 GTSNPN, CDR2 SVGIG (reference sequence). V lost 0 bases and J lost 6, with 6 bases in between. This CDR3 has 12 amino acids. CDR3 bases: TGTGCCTGGAGTGTACAAGCCAATGAGCAGTTCTTC. This codes for CAWSVQANEQFF.

This clone was seen just once. The chain links TRBV7-9 to TRBJ2-3; possibly TRBD2 for D (6 bases). The CDR3 has 15 amino acids. V was cut by 1 base and J by 1 base, with 9 bases left in between. Germline CDR1 SEHNR, CDR2 FQNEAQ (reference sequence). CDR3 protein: CASSLVGGGTDTQYF. CDR3 nucleotide sequence: TGTGCCAGCAGCTTAGTTGGCGGGGGCACAGATACGCAGTATTTT.

The rearrangement uses TRBV7-3 and TRBJ2-3; D is uncertain. The CDR3 is made up of 16 amino acids. Per the germline V gene, CDR1 is SGHTA and CDR2 is FQGTGA. V gave up 2 bases and J gave up 6 bases, with 18 bases separating them. CDR3 protein: CASSLSSGSRGDTQYF. CDR3 sequence (DNA): TGTGCCAGCAGCTTATCATCCGGCTCTCGCGGCGATACGCAGTATTTT.

This chain links TRBV20-1 with TRBJ1-1; tentatively, D is TRBD1 (6 bases). The V and J ends lost 8 bases and 1 base respectively, with 8 bases between them. CDR3 length: 11 amino acids. Germline assignment: CDR1 DFQATT and CDR2 SNEGSKA (reference sequence). CDR3 sequence (DNA): TGCAGTACAGGGACGAACACTGAAGCTTTCTTT. Translating gives CSTGTNTEAFF.